The 32 T cell receptor beta chains presented below share a single source sample, sequenced in a study of early T cells in non-severe SARS-CoV-2 infection. TCRdb redid the calling of the 5' RACE reads with MiXCR, one entry per CDR3 protein. The sample carries around 57,000 distinct CDR3 sequences, around 5.7% recorded once. The sequencing used whole blood, collected at baseline. All receptors derive from an adult who was a healthcare worker with PCR-confirmed SARS-CoV-2 infection or an uninfected control (not recorded which).

The CDR3 DNA reads TGCGCCAGCAGTGATGGTTCGGCAGGGACTTCCTACGAGCAGTACTTC. This sequence encodes CASSDGSAGTSYEQYF. The J gene is TRBJ2-7, the V gene TRBV10-1, with D perhaps TRBD2 (6 bases). The V end lost 3 bases, the J end lost 1 base, and 16 bases lay between the germline ends. The CDR3 is made up of 16 amino acids. Germline CDR1 WNHNN, CDR2 SYGVQD (reference sequence).

Of note for this clonotype: With a much larger clone just one base away, this may be a read error. The V and J genes are TRBV11-2 and TRBJ2-1; D unresolved. The length of the CDR3 is 15 residues. CDR1 is SGHAT, CDR2 FQNNGV, per germline. The DNA for the CDR3 is TGTGCCAGCAGCCCTCTTCCGTGGGAAAACAATGAGCTGTTCTTC. This encodes CASSPLPWENNELFF. Full variable domain (remainder filled in from reference TRBV11-2 and TRBJ2-1): EAGVAQSPRYKIIEKRQSVAFWCNPISGHATLYWYQQILGQGPKLLIQFQNNGVVDDSQLPKDRFSAERLKGVDSTLKIQPAKLEDSAVYLCASSPLPWENNELFFGPGTRLTVL.

This clonotype was seen ten or more times. The V and J genes are TRBV12-3 or TRBV12-4 and TRBJ1-1, with 7 bases aligning to TRBD1. This CDR3 is built from 12 residues. V shed 6 bases, J shed 9 bases, and the junction held 7 bases outside the gene matches. This chain's CDR3 is CASRTGLEKAFF. The DNA of the CDR3 is TGTGCCAGCAGGACAGGGTTGGAAAAAGCTTTCTTT.

This rearrangement joins TRBV5-1 to TRBJ2-1; 11 bases align to TRBD1. In germline, CDR1 is SGHRS, CDR2 YFSETQ. V shed 4 bases, J shed 12 bases, and the junction held 12 bases outside the gene matches. The CDR3 length is 15 residues. CDR3 residues: CASSVRDRGALGQFF. CDR3 nucleotide sequence: TGCGCCAGCAGCGTCCGGGACAGGGGGGCCTTGGGGCAGTTCTTC. Based on the CDR3 plus reference TRBV5-1 and TRBJ2-1, the full variable domain is KAGVTQTPRYLIKTRGQQVTLSCSPISGHRSVSWYQQTPGQGLQFLFEYFSETQRNKGNFPGRFSGRQFSNSRSEMNVSTLELGDSALYLCASSVRDRGALGQFFGPGTRLTVL.

The chain carries TRBV20-1 and TRBJ2-7; the match to TRBD2 covers 10 bases. V lost 4 bases, J lost 0 bases, and 6 bases stayed unmatched. The germline gives CDR1 DFQATT, CDR2 SNEGSKA (reference sequence). This CDR3 contains 15 residues. The CDR3 loop reads CSATSGSGSSYEQYF. The CDR3 region has the DNA TGCAGTGCTACTAGCGGGAGTGGGAGCTCCTACGAGCAGTACTTC.

This clonotype showed up many times. The chain combines TRBV6-1 with TRBJ1-1, with D uncertain. Germline CDR1 MNHNS, CDR2 SASEGT. The CDR3 loop spans 14 amino acids. V was cut by 1 base and J by 6 bases, with 12 bases left in between. This chain's CDR3 is CASSEVISGPEAFF. The CDR3 bases are TGTGCCAGCAGTGAAGTTATAAGCGGGCCTGAAGCTTTCTTT.

Ten or more counts support this clonotype. The rearrangement joins TRBV28 to TRBJ1-5, with 8 nucleotides matching TRBD1. The V and J ends lost 5 bases and 6 bases, in that order; junction bases with no gene match: 6. Per the germline V gene, CDR1 is MDHEN and CDR2 is SYDVKM. CDR3 length equals 14 residues. This chain's CDR3 is CASSKGDRSQPQHF. The CDR3 DNA sequence: TGTGCCAGCAGTAAAGGGGACAGGAGTCAGCCCCAGCATTTT. The full variable domain, in which reference TRBV28 and TRBJ1-5 provide the parts outside the CDR3, is DVKVTQSSRYLVKRTGEKVFLECVQDMDHENMFWYRQDPGLGLRLIYFSYDVKMKEKGDIPEGYSVSREKKERFSLILESASTNQTSMYLCASSKGDRSQPQHFGDGTRLSIL.

This clonotype was detected only a few times. CDR3 in DNA: TGCAGCGTGGAAATCGGGACTCCTGGCAGTGAGCAGTTCTTC. Encoded protein: CSVEIGTPGSEQFF. The chain combines TRBV29-1 with TRBJ2-1; maybe TRBD2 (6 bases). Germline values: CDR1 SQVTM, CDR2 ANQGSEA. The CDR3 consists of 14 residues. The V end lost 6 bases, the J end lost 9 bases, and 21 bases lay between the germline ends.

In this sample, this clonotype turned up a few times. This chain links TRBV27 with TRBJ1-6; possibly TRBD1 for D (6 bases). V gave up 2 bases and J gave up 5 bases, with 13 bases separating them. From germline, CDR1 is MNHEY and CDR2 SMNVEV (reference sequence). The CDR3 loop spans 16 amino acids. The CDR3 loop reads CASSLIGQRDNSPLHF. The DNA for the CDR3 is TGTGCCAGCAGTTTAATAGGACAGAGAGATAATTCACCCCTCCACTTT.

This chain joins TRBV28 and TRBJ1-5; 9 positions agree with TRBD1. The germline V gene encodes CDR1 MDHEN and CDR2 SYDVKM. The V gene end was trimmed by 6 bases and the J gene end by 2 bases; junction bases not matched to a gene: 11. This CDR3 has 17 amino acids. Written as DNA, the CDR3 is TGTGCCAGCAGCCCCGCCGGGACAGGGCGGGGCAATCAGCCCCAGCATTTT. Translation: CASSPAGTGRGNQPQHF.

This clonotype occurred a few times. This sequence joins TRBV29-1 and TRBJ1-2, with 9 bases fitting TRBD1. The junction had 9 bases not matched to a gene; V was cut back by 3 bases and J by 7 bases. Germline lookup yields CDR1 SQVTM and CDR2 ANQGSEA. This CDR3 has 14 residues. The CDR3 reads CSVDHTGGTGGYTF. The CDR3 coding sequence is TGCAGCGTTGACCATACAGGGGGCACGGGTGGCTACACCTTC.

This clonotype was counted ten times or more. The rearrangement links TRBV20-1 to TRBJ2-1, with 11 bases matching TRBD2. Losses at the gene ends were 3 bases for V and 6 bases for J; bases not matched to a gene: 10. The CDR3 sequence is 16 residues long. Germline CDR1 reads DFQATT; CDR2 reads SNEGSKA (reference sequence). As DNA, the CDR3 is TGCAGTGCTAGCGAACTTACTAGCGGGAGAATCAATGAGCAGTTCTTC. This codes for CSASELTSGRINEQFF.

This clonotype was detected many times. The V gene is TRBV5-1, the J gene TRBJ2-7; 8 nucleotides agree with TRBD1. Germline trimming cut 4 bases from V and 2 bases from J; bases unmatched to any gene: 5. The length of the CDR3 is 14 residues. The germline CDR1 and CDR2 sequences are SGHRS and YFSETQ. The CDR3 is CASSTGQGTYEQYF. The DNA for the CDR3 is TGCGCCAGCAGCACCGGACAGGGCACCTACGAGCAGTACTTC.

This clonotype was detected only a few times. The chain combines TRBV6-1 with TRBJ2-7, with a possible D match to TRBD1 (6 bases). V was pared by 4 bases and J by 4 bases, with 11 bases between. This CDR3 is 13 amino acids long. From germline, CDR1 is MNHNS and CDR2 SASEGT. The CDR3 DNA sequence: TGTGCCAGCAGTGTCGGACAGATTTACGAGCAGTACTTC. It codes for CASSVGQIYEQYF.

This clonotype was observed many times. The gene calls are TRBV7-2 and TRBJ2-7, with 7 bases identical to TRBD1. Per germline, CDR1 SGHTA and CDR2 FQGNSA. The V segment lost 5 bases and the J segment 0 bases; nucleotides outside the gene matches: 1. The CDR3 is 13 residues long. CDR3: CASSRDSSYEQYF. The CDR3 DNA follows: TGTGCCAGCAGCAGGGACAGCTCCTACGAGCAGTACTTC.

The chain joins TRBV6-5 to TRBJ2-2; 13 positions match TRBD2. This CDR3 is 17 amino acids long. V lost 0 bases and J lost 2; bases outside the gene matches: 0. Looked up from germline, CDR1 is MNHEY and CDR2 is SVGAGI. CDR3 in DNA: TGTGCCAGCAGTTACTCGGGACTAGCGGGAAACACCGGGGAGCTGTTTTTT. This gives the protein CASSYSGLAGNTGELFF.

This clonotype appeared a few times. The chain combines TRBV7-2 with TRBJ2-7; a weak D match, TRBD2 (6 bases). The CDR3 has 15 residues. The germline CDR1 and CDR2 sequences are SGHTA and FQGNSA. V shed 5 bases and J shed 6 bases, with 20 bases lying between them. As DNA, the CDR3 is TGTGCCAGCAGCCCCATAGCGGCCCTTAGTCCCGAGCAGTACTTC. Translating it yields CASSPIAALSPEQYF.

This clonotype was recorded many times. This sequence joins TRBV9 and TRBJ2-1; the D is unclear. Trimming shortened V by 0 bases and J by 1 base, and 11 bases separated the two germline ends. From germline, CDR1 is SGDLS and CDR2 YYNGEE. This CDR3 spans 16 amino acids. The CDR3 nucleotides read TGTGCCAGCAGCGTAGCTACGGGTTTTTCCTACAATGAGCAGTTCTTC. Translated: CASSVATGFSYNEQFF.

This clonotype has just a few counts. The chain combines TRBV7-9 with TRBJ2-7; D possibly corresponds to TRBD1 (5 bases). Germline lookup yields CDR1 SEHNR and CDR2 FQNEAQ (reference sequence). V was trimmed by 1 base and J by 4 bases, leaving 14 bases between them. The CDR3 is 15 amino acids. The CDR3 sequence: CASSLVPTEAYEQYF. CDR3 nucleotides: TGTGCCAGCAGCTTAGTTCCGACAGAGGCGTACGAGCAGTACTTC.

This clonotype was picked up a small number of times. The junction and the germline gene differ at one end; a read error may be behind it. The V and J genes are TRBV7-3 and TRBJ2-3; D might be TRBD1 (6 bases). The CDR3 sequence is 13 residues long. From germline, CDR1 is SGHTA and CDR2 FQGTGA. The chain's CDR3 is CASSPEGGGTQFF. CDR3 DNA: TGTGCCAGCAGCCCCGAAGGGGGTGGTACGCAGTTTTTT.

At least ten counts were recorded for this clonotype. The chain combines TRBV15 with TRBJ2-3; a possible D gene is TRBD2 (5 bases). The V end lost 5 bases, the J end lost 5 bases, and 17 bases lay between the germline ends. The CDR3 sequence is 15 residues long. Germline-derived CDR1 and CDR2 are LNHNV and YYDKDF (reference sequence). The CDR3 DNA reads as TGTGCCACCAGCGCCCTCTCCGGAGGAGGAGATACGCAGTATTTT. Residues: CATSALSGGGDTQYF.

This clonotype was seen more than once but under ten times. The junction departs from germline at one end; a sequencing error may be responsible. The gene calls are TRBV11-2 and TRBJ2-1; TRBD1 matches 12 bases. Germline lookup yields CDR1 SGHAT and CDR2 FQNNGV. The CDR3 extends over 14 amino acids. The CDR3 nucleotides are TGTGCCAGCAGCTTAGAGGGACAGGGGGCTATCTCCAACTTC. Translating it yields CASSLEGQGAISNF.

This clonotype showed up many times. A read error may account for a junction end that differs from germline. The chain joins TRBV6-5 to TRBJ2-5, with D possibly TRBD2 on 5 matching bases. The CDR3 runs to 15 residues. Germline CDR1 reads MNHEY; CDR2 reads SVGAGI. The CDR3 region is CASGYIGDRRETQYF. The CDR3 region has the DNA TGTGCCAGCGGTTACATAGGCGACCGGAGGGAGACCCAGTACTTC.

This chain links TRBV7-2 with TRBJ2-1; 12 bases are a match to TRBD2. The germline V gene encodes CDR1 SGHTA and CDR2 FQGNSA. The CDR3 sequence is 18 residues long. Losses at the gene ends were 2 bases for V and 6 bases for J; bases not matched to a gene: 11. CDR3 sequence: CASSLYAQTSGSSNEQFF. In nucleotides, the CDR3 is TGTGCCAGCAGCTTATATGCCCAGACTAGCGGGAGCTCCAATGAGCAGTTCTTC. Filled out from reference TRBV7-2 and TRBJ2-1, the complete variable domain reads GAGVSQSPSNKVTEKGKDVELRCDPISGHTALYWYRQSLGQGLEFLIYFQGNSAPDKSGLPSDRFSAERTGGSVSTLTIQRTQQEDSAVYLCASSLYAQTSGSSNEQFFGPGTRLTVL.

This clonotype has at least ten counts. This chain connects TRBV6-6 to TRBJ1-5; D gene ambiguous. CDR3 length: 15 residues. V was pared by 0 bases and J by 7 bases, with 13 bases between. Germline CDR1 reads MNHNY; CDR2 reads SVGAGI (reference sequence). CDR3 in amino acids: CASSYSWQKGQPQHF. CDR3 coding DNA: TGTGCCAGCAGTTACTCCTGGCAGAAAGGGCAGCCCCAGCATTTT.

This clonotype was found many times. The chain joins TRBV7-8 to TRBJ1-1; a possible D gene is TRBD1 (5 bases). This CDR3 is built from 11 residues. Germline V lookup: CDR1 SGHVS, CDR2 FQNEAQ. Trimming removed 5 bases at V and 10 bases at J, with 11 bases between. CDR3 bases: TGTGCCAGCAGCCTACGGGGGAGAGCTTTCTTT. Translation gives CASSLRGRAFF.

This clonotype was picked up many times. The genes are TRBV20-1 and TRBJ2-4, with D unclear. Looked up from germline, CDR1 is DFQATT and CDR2 is SNEGSKA (reference sequence). The CDR3 runs to 14 residues. V was pared by 3 bases and J by 1 base, with 10 bases between. The CDR3 bases are TGCAGTGCTAGTCTGTCCGGGGCCAAAAACATTCAGTACTTC. This gives the protein CSASLSGAKNIQYF.

This clonotype was seen repeatedly, ten times or more. The V gene is TRBV20-1, the J gene TRBJ2-1; no firm D call. Between the trimmed V and J ends, which lost 3 bases and 4 bases, there was a span of 13 bases. Germline lookup yields CDR1 DFQATT and CDR2 SNEGSKA (reference sequence). The CDR3 contains 14 residues. The CDR3 DNA reads TGCAGTGCTAGTGCGGCAGCCGATTACAATGAGCAGTTCTTC. It is translated as CSASAAADYNEQFF.

There are many counts of this clonotype. V and J are TRBV29-1 and TRBJ2-3; D may be TRBD1 (5 bases). The V gene's germline CDR1 is SQVTM and CDR2 ANQGSEA. This CDR3 is 12 amino acids long. The germline V and J ends were trimmed by 7 bases and 2 bases, with 10 bases remaining between them. The CDR3 here is CSARRDTDTQYF. CDR3 sequence (DNA): TGCAGCGCTCGCAGGGACACAGATACGCAGTATTTT.

This clonotype was detected ten times or more. This sequence joins TRBV7-6 and TRBJ2-1, with D maybe TRBD1 (5 bases). Germline values: CDR1 SGHVS, CDR2 FNYEAQ. The CDR3 spans 14 residues. Trimming pared 1 base from V and 4 bases from J, leaving 8 bases between. The CDR3 DNA reads TGTGCCAGCAGCTTAGGGGGCCGGTACAATGAGCAGTTCTTC. This gives the protein CASSLGGRYNEQFF.

This clonotype was seen a few times. This chain uses TRBV7-3 with TRBJ2-1; TRBD2 matches 11 bases. Trimming cost V 5 bases and J 10 bases; bases outside gene matches: 16. CDR3 length equals 17 residues. Germline lookup yields CDR1 SGHTA and CDR2 FQGTGA. CDR3 coding DNA: TGTGCCAGCAGCCCCCATAGCGGGAGGGCCGCGTTGGGAGAGCAGTTCTTC. It is translated as CASSPHSGRAALGEQFF.

This clonotype was counted many times. The chain has TRBV6-2 or TRBV6-3 and TRBJ2-7; no reliable D call. The CDR3 loop spans 13 amino acids. Trimming pared 6 bases from V and 1 base from J, leaving 10 bases between. The germline V gene has CDR1 MNHEY and CDR2 SVGEGT. CDR3 coding DNA: TGTGCCAGCAGCCCCAGGAAGTCCTACGAGCAGTACTTC. Its protein product is CASSPRKSYEQYF.